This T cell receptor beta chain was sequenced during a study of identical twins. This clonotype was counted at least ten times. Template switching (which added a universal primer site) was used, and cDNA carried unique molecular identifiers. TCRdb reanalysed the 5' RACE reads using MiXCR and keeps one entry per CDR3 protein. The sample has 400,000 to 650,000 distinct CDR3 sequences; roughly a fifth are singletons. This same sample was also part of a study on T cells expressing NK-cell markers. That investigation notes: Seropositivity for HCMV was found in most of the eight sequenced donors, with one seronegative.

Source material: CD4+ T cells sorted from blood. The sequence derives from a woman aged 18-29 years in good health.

The chain's CDR3 is CSAPWTAGNTIYF. For the CDR3, the DNA is TGCAGTGCCCCCTGGACAGCAGGAAACACCATATATTTT. The chain is built from TRBV20-1 and TRBJ1-3, with D possibly TRBD1 on 6 matching bases. Trimming took 6 bases from V and 4 from J, leaving 13 bases between them. Germline V gene data show CDR1 as DFQATT and CDR2 as SNEGSKA (reference sequence). The CDR3 contains 13 residues.